The sequence of this T cell receptor beta chain was determined in a study of patients and donors after allogeneic stem cell transplantation. The CDR3 spans 15 residues. The V and J ends lost 3 bases and 5 bases respectively, with 13 bases between them. Germline V gene sequence: CDR1 SGHVS, CDR2 FQNEAQ. TCRdb re-derived calls from the RT-PCR reads in MiXCR, one entry per CDR3 protein. The sample lists about 960,000 distinct CDR3 sequences; roughly 17% were seen once. This clonotype was picked up a small number of times. Sequenced input: blood, either unsorted or a sorted T cell fraction (not recorded which). V and J are TRBV7-8 and TRBJ2-2; D may be TRBD2 (7 bases). The receptor's source is a human donor who was either an allogeneic HSCT recipient or a stem cell or donor lymphocyte infusion donor (not recorded which). It is not recorded whose cells these are; they may come from a transplant donor. The CDR3 nucleotides read TGTGCCAGCAGCTTGTGGCGGGGGACAACCGGGGAGCTGTTTTTT. It yields the protein CASSLWRGTTGELFF.